The 18 T cell receptor beta chains below come from one sample, sequenced in a study of circulating CD8 cells and anti-PD-1 response in melanoma. Each library started from 15 ng of total RNA using the QIAseq Immune Repertoire TCR panel. TCRdb re-derived calls from the reads in MiXCR, one entry per CDR3 protein. The sample carries roughly 460 distinct CDR3 sequences, 8% to 13% recorded once. Live CD3+CD8+TCRalphabeta+ cells were sorted into four subsets by PD-1 and/or TIGIT. Sequenced material: CD8+ T cells from PBMCs, taken at baseline or after one month of anti-PD-1 therapy (not recorded which). The source is a human donor with melanoma.

Relative to its sample, this clonotype is medium-sized. V gene TRBV19 combines with J gene TRBJ1-2; D is perhaps TRBD1 (5 bases). The CDR3 is 13 residues long. The germline V and J ends were trimmed by 7 bases and 1 base, with 10 bases remaining between them. Germline V gives CDR1 LNHDA, CDR2 SQIVND (reference sequence). The CDR3 DNA is TGTGCCAGTAATATGGACAATAACTATGGCTACACCTTC. Its protein is CASNMDNNYGYTF.

By sample fraction, this clonotype is medium-sized. The chain has TRBV20-1 and TRBJ2-2; D is unresolved. The germline CDR1 and CDR2 sequences are DFQATT and SNEGSKA (reference sequence). This CDR3 has 13 residues. V lost 1 base to trimming and J lost 0 bases, with 3 bases between them. The CDR3 coding sequence is TGCAGTGCTAGAGGGGCGAACACCGGGGAGCTGTTTTTT. Its translation is CSARGANTGELFF.

This clonotype counts as medium-sized (0.01 to 0.1%). The genes are TRBV30 and TRBJ2-7; the match to TRBD1 covers 9 bases. The CDR3 totals 13 residues. V was pared by 5 bases and J by 1 base, with 3 bases of the junction left unmatched. The germline CDR1 and CDR2 sequences are GTSNPN and SVGIG (reference sequence). CDR3 sequence: CAWGGTGSYEQYF. In nucleotides, the CDR3 is TGTGCCTGGGGGGGGACAGGGTCCTACGAGCAGTACTTC.

This clonotype showed up just a few times. The V and J genes are TRBV9 and TRBJ2-7, with D possibly being TRBD2 (5 bases). V shed 4 bases and J shed 6 bases, with 14 bases lying between them. The length of the CDR3 is 13 residues. The V gene's germline CDR1 is SGDLS and CDR2 YYNGEE. CDR3 nucleotide sequence: TGTGCCAGCAGCAGCGGAAGTACGGCCGAGCAGTACTTC. It encodes CASSSGSTAEQYF.

This clonotype is medium-sized (0.01 to 0.1%). The chain has TRBV5-6 and TRBJ2-7, with no clear D. CDR1 is SGHDT and CDR2 is YYEEEE in the germline V gene. V shed 3 bases and J shed 3 bases, with 4 bases lying between them. The CDR3 is 11 residues long. Here the CDR3 reads CASSSDYEQYF. The CDR3 DNA reads as TGTGCCAGCAGCTCAGACTACGAGCAGTACTTC.

By share, this clonotype ranks as medium-sized. This chain connects TRBV7-6 to TRBJ2-1; 10 bases align to TRBD2. Germline V lookup: CDR1 SGHVS, CDR2 FNYEAQ. The ends lost 1 base at V and 2 bases at J; junction bases unmatched: 8. The CDR3 sequence is 18 residues long. CDR3 loop: CASSLVAGGVLTYNEQFF. CDR3 in DNA: TGTGCCAGCAGCTTAGTAGCGGGGGGAGTACTCACCTACAATGAGCAGTTCTTC. Filled out from reference TRBV7-6 and TRBJ2-1, the complete variable domain reads GAGVSQSPRYKVTKRGQDVALRCDPISGHVSLYWYRQALGQGPEFLTYFNYEAQQDKSGLPNDRFSAERPEGSISTLTIQRTEQRDSAMYRCASSLVAGGVLTYNEQFFGPGTRLTVL.

The rearrangement joins TRBV7-2 to TRBJ1-1; D ambiguous. V was pared by 5 bases and J by 1 base, with 8 bases between. The length of the CDR3 is 13 residues. Germline lookup yields CDR1 SGHTA and CDR2 FQGNSA. The CDR3 sequence is CASSPPWNTEAFF. CDR3 DNA sequence: TGTGCCAGCAGCCCGCCCTGGAACACTGAAGCTTTCTTT.

This clonotype is classed as large. This chain connects TRBV27 to TRBJ2-7; TRBD2 is a possible D gene (6 bases). The CDR3 covers 15 residues. Looked up from germline, CDR1 is MNHEY and CDR2 is SMNVEV (reference sequence). Between the trimmed V and J ends, which lost 2 bases and 1 base, there was a span of 12 bases. The CDR3 loop is CASSLGGRHSYEQYF. DNA of the CDR3: TGTGCCAGCAGTTTAGGAGGGAGGCATTCCTACGAGCAGTACTTC.

By its share, this clonotype is large. The chain links TRBV27 to TRBJ2-3, with unresolved D. Trimming stripped 10 bases from V and 2 bases from J, with 10 bases between. The germline CDR1 and CDR2 sequences are MNHEY and SMNVEV (reference sequence). The CDR3 sequence is 12 residues long. The DNA for the CDR3 is TGTGCCACCCAAACATCCACAGATACGCAGTATTTT. Translating it yields CATQTSTDTQYF.

This clonotype is labeled large (0.1 to 1%). The gene calls are TRBV27 and TRBJ1-2, with D unclear. This CDR3 is built from 15 residues. Germline CDR1 is MNHEY and CDR2 is SMNVEV (reference sequence). Trimming took 0 bases from V and 0 from J, leaving 8 bases between them. The CDR3 DNA sequence: TGTGCCAGCAGTTTATCCTGGGAAGCTAACTATGGCTACACCTTC. Residues: CASSLSWEANYGYTF.

This clonotype is labeled as medium-sized. The V gene is TRBV20-1, the J gene TRBJ2-7, with a tentative D call TRBD1 (6 bases). With 4 bases removed from V and 0 bases from J, the gap between germline ends came to 10 bases. The length of the CDR3 is 13 residues. Per germline, CDR1 DFQATT and CDR2 SNEGSKA (reference sequence). CDR3 bases: TGCAGTGCTAAAGGACAGAACTCCTACGAGCAGTACTTC. Its protein product is CSAKGQNSYEQYF.

Within the sample, this clonotype is large. The chain links TRBV19 to TRBJ1-2; unclear D gene. CDR1 is LNHDA and CDR2 is SQIVND in the germline V gene (reference sequence). This CDR3 is 15 amino acids long. V lost 1 base, J lost 3 bases, and 12 bases lay in between. CDR3 DNA sequence: TGTGCCAGTAGTATAGCTGGGTTCTGGGACTATGGCTACACCTTC. The encoded protein is CASSIAGFWDYGYTF.

Judged by abundance, this clonotype is medium-sized (0.01 to 0.1%). J is TRBJ2-7 and V is TRBV6-5, with D tentatively TRBD2 (6 bases). The V end lost 2 bases, the J end lost 0 bases, and 11 bases lay between the germline ends. This CDR3 region has 15 residues. CDR1 is MNHEY and CDR2 is SVGAGI in the germline V gene. This CDR3 reads CASSYGGTSSYEQYF. The CDR3, as DNA: TGTGCCAGCAGTTACGGGGGGACCAGCTCCTACGAGCAGTACTTC.

This clonotype has just a few counts. The chain uses TRBV5-4 and TRBJ1-2; D not resolved. Germline V CDR1 and CDR2: SGHNT, YYREEE (reference sequence). The CDR3 is 14 residues long. V shed 1 base and J shed 4 bases, with 11 bases lying between them. The CDR3 sequence: CASSLRTEVYGYTF. In nucleotides, the CDR3 is TGTGCCAGCAGCTTGAGGACGGAGGTCTATGGCTACACCTTC.

By share of the sample, this clonotype is large. The CDR3 sequence: CAISGRGADADTQYF. The CDR3 nucleotides are TGTGCCATCAGTGGGCGGGGGGCCGACGCAGATACGCAGTATTTT. The chain has TRBV10-3 and TRBJ2-3; 8 nucleotides agree with TRBD2. Germline V CDR1 and CDR2: ENHRY, SYGVKD. The CDR3 extends over 15 amino acids. V gave up 4 bases and J gave up 4 bases; unmatched junction bases: 7.

This clonotype qualifies as large. The gene calls are TRBV7-2 and TRBJ2-5; D may correspond to TRBD1 or TRBD2 (5 bases each). The CDR3 totals 18 residues. V was clipped by 5 bases and J by 3 bases, with 25 bases between them. CDR1 is SGHTA and CDR2 is FQGNSA in the germline V gene. The CDR3 is CASSPRGVGSGSKETQYF. CDR3 DNA: TGTGCCAGCAGCCCTAGAGGGGTGGGCAGTGGATCTAAAGAGACCCAGTACTTC. Filled out from reference TRBV7-2 and TRBJ2-5, the complete variable domain reads GAGVSQSPSNKVTEKGKDVELRCDPISGHTALYWYRQSLGQGLEFLIYFQGNSAPDKSGLPSDRFSAERTGGSVSTLTIQRTQQEDSAVYLCASSPRGVGSGSKETQYFGPGTRLLVL.

This clonotype is large in the sample. The chain combines TRBV24-1 with TRBJ2-3; D not certain. V lost 7 bases and J lost 0, with 7 bases in between. Germline CDR1 and CDR2: KGHDR and SFDVKD. This CDR3 contains 13 residues. CDR3 in DNA: TGTGCCACCAGCGAACTAAGCACAGATACGCAGTATTTT. Residues: CATSELSTDTQYF.

Relative to its sample, this clonotype is large. The chain is built from TRBV18 and TRBJ2-1, with D perhaps matching TRBD1 or TRBD2 (6 bases each). V lost 6 bases to trimming and J lost 1 base, with 22 bases between them. Germline assignment: CDR1 KGHSH and CDR2 LQKENI. The length of the CDR3 is 18 residues. In DNA, the CDR3 is TGTGCCAGCTCCCCCGGGGGCGAGGGCGTTAATTCCTACAATGAGCAGTTCTTC. Amino acid sequence: CASSPGGEGVNSYNEQFF.